This is a list of T cell receptor beta chains from one sample in a study of blood T cell repertoires in COVID-19. Profiled with immunoSEQ multiplex PCR; TCRdb holds only in-frame clones, not every one. This table holds 60,000 to 75,000 clones, over 75% found once. What was sequenced was peripheral blood. These receptors were collected from a man in his 60s with acute or convalescent COVID-19. Each CDR3 is given with its conserved first and last residue.

v_gene	j_gene	CDR3aa
TRBV7-7	TRBJ2-3	CASSATSGATDTQYF
TRBV5-1	TRBJ2-5	CASSLEGRLRETQYF
TRBV6-1	TRBJ1-5	CASSESGGRSNQPQHF
TRBV7-9	TRBJ2-7	CASRQESSYEQYF
TRBV4-1	TRBJ2-5	CASSQLQGASETQYF
TRBV7-2	TRBJ2-1	CASSLGGSGLGYEQFF
TRBV7-2	TRBJ1-3	CASSLRVAGNTIYF
TRBV30	TRBJ1-3	CAWSLRPGQGKSNTIYF
TRBV6-2/TRBV6-3	TRBJ2-7	CASSYQGFNEQYF
TRBV7-8	TRBJ2-2	CASSPTSGGGTGELFF
TRBV6-5	TRBJ2-1	CARGGGAYNEQFF
TRBV4-2	TRBJ2-7	CASSQGGSTVALPGIYEQYF
TRBV3-1/TRBV3-2	TRBJ1-2	CASSHSDYGYTF
TRBV7-2	TRBJ2-7	CASSLVGGGMYEQYF
TRBV7-2	TRBJ1-5	CASSQNTGQPQHF
TRBV12-3/TRBV12-4	TRBJ1-2	CASSFQDFYGYTF
TRBV10-3	TRBJ1-1	CAIGPRNTEAFF
TRBV30	TRBJ1-3	CAWSRRRTNSGNTIYF
TRBV2	TRBJ1-5	CASRSQGAINQPQHF
TRBV3-1/TRBV3-2	TRBJ1-1	CASQRGSDPLRNTEAFF
TRBV5-8	TRBJ1-1	CASSFSPRAEAFF
TRBV24-1	TRBJ1-1	CATRTSGSPDTEAFF
TRBV4-1	TRBJ1-2	CASSHRDRGLPNGYTF